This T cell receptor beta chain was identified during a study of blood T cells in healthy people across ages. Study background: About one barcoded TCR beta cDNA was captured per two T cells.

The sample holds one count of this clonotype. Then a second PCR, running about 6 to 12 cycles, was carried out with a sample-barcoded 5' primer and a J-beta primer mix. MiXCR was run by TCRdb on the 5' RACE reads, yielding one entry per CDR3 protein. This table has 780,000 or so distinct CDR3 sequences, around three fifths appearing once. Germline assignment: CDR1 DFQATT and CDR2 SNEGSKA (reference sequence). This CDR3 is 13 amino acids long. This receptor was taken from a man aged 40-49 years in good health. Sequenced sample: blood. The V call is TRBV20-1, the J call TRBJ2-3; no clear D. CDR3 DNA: TGCACCTCGGTCGGCCCTAGCACAGATACGCAGTATTTT. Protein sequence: CTSVGPSTDTQYF.